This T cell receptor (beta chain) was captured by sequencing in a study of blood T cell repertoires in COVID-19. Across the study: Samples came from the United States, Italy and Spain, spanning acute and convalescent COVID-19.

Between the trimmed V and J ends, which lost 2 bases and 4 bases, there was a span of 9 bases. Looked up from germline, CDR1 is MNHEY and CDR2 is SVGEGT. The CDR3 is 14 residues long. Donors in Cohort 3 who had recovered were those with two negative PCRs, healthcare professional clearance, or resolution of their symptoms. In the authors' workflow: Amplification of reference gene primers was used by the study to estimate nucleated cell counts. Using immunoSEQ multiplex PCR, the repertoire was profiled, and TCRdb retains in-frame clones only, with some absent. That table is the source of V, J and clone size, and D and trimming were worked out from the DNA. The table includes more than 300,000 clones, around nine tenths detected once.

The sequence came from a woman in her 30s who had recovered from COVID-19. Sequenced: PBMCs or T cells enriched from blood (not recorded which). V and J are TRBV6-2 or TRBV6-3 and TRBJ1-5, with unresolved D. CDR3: CASSYLQINQPQHF. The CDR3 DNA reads TGTGCCAGCAGTTACCTCCAGATTAATCAGCCCCAGCATTTT.